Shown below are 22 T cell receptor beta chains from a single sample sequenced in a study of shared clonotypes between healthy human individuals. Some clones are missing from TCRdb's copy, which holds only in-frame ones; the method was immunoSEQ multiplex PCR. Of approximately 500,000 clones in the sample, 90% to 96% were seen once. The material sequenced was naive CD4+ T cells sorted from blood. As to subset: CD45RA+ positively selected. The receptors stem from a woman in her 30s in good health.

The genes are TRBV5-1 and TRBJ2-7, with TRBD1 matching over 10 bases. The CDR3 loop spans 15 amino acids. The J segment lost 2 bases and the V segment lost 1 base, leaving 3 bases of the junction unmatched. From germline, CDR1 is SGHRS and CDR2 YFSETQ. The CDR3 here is CASSLRDRGPYEQYF. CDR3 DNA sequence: TGCGCCAGCAGCTTGAGGGACAGGGGCCCCTACGAGCAGTACTTC.

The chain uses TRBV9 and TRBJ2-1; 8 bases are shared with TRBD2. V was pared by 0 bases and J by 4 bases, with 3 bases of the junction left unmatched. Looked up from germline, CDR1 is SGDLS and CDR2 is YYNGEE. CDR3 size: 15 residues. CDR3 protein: CASSVGLANYNEQFF. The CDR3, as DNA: TGTGCCAGCAGCGTAGGACTAGCGAATTACAATGAGCAGTTCTTC.

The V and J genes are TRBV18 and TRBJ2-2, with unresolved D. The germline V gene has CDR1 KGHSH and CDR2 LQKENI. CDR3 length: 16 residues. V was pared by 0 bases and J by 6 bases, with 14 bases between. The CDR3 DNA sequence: TGTGCCAGCTCACCACCGAACCCCGGTTCGGCCGGGGAGCTGTTTTTT. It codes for CASSPPNPGSAGELFF.

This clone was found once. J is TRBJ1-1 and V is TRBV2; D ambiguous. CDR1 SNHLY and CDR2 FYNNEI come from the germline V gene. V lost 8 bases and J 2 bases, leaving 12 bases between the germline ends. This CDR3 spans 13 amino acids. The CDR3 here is CASRADGNTEAFF. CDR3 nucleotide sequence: TGTGCCAGCCGGGCAGACGGAAACACTGAAGCTTTCTTT. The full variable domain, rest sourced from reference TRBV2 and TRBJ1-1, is EPEVTQTPSHQVTQMGQEVILRCVPISNHLYFYWYRQILGQKVEFLVSFYNNEISEKSEIFDDQFSVERPDGSNFTLKIRSTKLEDSAMYFCASRADGNTEAFFGQGTRLTVV.

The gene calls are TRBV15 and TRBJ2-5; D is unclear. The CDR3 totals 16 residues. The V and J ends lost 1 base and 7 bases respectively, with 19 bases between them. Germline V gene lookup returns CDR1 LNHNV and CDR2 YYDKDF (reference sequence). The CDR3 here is CATSRVPVTEEATQYF. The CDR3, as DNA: TGTGCCACCAGCAGAGTCCCTGTGACGGAAGAAGCGACCCAGTACTTC.

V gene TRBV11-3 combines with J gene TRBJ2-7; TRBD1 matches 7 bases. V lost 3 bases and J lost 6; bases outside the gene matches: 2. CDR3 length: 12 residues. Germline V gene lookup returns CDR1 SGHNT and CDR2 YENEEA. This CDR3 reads CASSFRGSEQYF. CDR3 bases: TGTGCCAGCAGCTTCAGGGGGAGCGAGCAGTACTTC.

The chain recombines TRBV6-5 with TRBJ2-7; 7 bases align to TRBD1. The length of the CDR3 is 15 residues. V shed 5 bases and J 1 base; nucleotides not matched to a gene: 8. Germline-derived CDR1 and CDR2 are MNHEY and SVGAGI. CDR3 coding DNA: TGTGCCAGCAGTCCCAACCCGGGACAGTCCTACGAGCAGTACTTC. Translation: CASSPNPGQSYEQYF.

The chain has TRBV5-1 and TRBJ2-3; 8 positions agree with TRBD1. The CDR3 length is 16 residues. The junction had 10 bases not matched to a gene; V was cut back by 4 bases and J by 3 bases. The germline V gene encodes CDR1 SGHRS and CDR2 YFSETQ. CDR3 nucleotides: TGCGCCAGCAGCCCGGGGACAGGTGGAGGGACAGATACGCAGTATTTT. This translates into CASSPGTGGGTDTQYF.

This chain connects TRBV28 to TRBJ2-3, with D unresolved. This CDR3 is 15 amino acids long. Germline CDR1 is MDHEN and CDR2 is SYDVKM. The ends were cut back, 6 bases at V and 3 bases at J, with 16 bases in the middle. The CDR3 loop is CASRILNFGTDTQYF. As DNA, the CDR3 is TGTGCCAGCAGGATCTTGAACTTCGGGACAGATACGCAGTATTTT.

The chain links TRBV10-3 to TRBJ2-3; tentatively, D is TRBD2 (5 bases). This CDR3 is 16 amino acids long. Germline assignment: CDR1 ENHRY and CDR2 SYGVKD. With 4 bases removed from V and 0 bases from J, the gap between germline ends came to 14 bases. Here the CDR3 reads CAISGWSGTSTDTQYF. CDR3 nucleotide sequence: TGTGCCATCAGTGGATGGTCGGGAACTAGCACAGATACGCAGTATTTT.

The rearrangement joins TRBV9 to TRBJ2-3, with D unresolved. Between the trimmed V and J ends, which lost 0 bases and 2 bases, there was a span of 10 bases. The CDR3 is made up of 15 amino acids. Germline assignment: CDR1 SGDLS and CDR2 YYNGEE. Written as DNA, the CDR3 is TGTGCCAGCAGCGTAGGCCCGGCGGACACAGATACGCAGTATTTT. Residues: CASSVGPADTDTQYF.

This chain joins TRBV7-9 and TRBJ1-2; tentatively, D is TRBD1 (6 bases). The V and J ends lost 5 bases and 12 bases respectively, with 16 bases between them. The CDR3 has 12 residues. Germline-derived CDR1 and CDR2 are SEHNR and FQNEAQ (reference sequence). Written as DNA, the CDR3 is TGTGCCAGCAGCCCCCCGGAAGGGGGGGACACCTTC. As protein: CASSPPEGGDTF.

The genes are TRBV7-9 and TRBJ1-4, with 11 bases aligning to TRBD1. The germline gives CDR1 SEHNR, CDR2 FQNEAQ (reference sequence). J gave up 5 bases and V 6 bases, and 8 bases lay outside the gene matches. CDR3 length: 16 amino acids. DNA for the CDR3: TGTGCCAGCAGTAAACCGGGACAGGGGGGAAATGAAAAACTGTTTTTT. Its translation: CASSKPGQGGNEKLFF.

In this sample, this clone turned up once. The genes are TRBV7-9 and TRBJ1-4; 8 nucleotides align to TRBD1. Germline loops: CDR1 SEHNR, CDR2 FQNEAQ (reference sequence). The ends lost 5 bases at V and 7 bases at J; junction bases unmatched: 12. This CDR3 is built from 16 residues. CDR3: CASSHEKTGDREKLFF. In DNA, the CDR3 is TGTGCCAGCAGCCACGAAAAGACAGGGGACCGTGAAAAACTGTTTTTT.

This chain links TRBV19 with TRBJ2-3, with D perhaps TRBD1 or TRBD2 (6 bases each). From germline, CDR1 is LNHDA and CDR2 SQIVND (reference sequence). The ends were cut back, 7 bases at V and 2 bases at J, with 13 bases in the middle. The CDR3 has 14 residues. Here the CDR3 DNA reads TGTGCCAGTAACCTCAGGGGACTCACAGATACGCAGTATTTT. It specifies CASNLRGLTDTQYF.

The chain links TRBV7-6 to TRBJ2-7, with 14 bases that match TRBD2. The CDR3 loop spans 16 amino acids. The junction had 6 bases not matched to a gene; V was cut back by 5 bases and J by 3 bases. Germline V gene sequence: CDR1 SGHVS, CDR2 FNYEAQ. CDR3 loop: CASSLGTSGRIYEQYF. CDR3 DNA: TGTGCCAGCAGCCTAGGGACTAGCGGGAGAATCTACGAGCAGTACTTC.

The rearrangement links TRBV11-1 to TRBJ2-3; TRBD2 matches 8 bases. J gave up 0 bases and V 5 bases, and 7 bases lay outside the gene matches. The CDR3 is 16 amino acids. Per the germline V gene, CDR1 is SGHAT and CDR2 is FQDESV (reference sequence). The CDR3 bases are TGTGCCAGCAGCCGTACCGGGACTAGGAGCACAGATACGCAGTATTTT. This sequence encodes CASSRTGTRSTDTQYF.

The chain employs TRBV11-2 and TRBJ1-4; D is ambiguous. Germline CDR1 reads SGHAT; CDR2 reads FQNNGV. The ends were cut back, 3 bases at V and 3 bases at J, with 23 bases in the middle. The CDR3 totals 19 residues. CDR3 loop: CASSFVPYFGRSANEKLFF. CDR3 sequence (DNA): TGTGCCAGCAGCTTCGTTCCTTACTTCGGCCGCTCGGCTAATGAAAAACTGTTTTTT.

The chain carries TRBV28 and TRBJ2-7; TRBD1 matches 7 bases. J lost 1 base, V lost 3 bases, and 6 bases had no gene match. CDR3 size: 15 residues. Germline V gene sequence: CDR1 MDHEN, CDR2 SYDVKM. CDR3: CASSLTGSGSYEQYF. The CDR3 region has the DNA TGTGCCAGCAGTTTGACAGGGTCTGGGTCCTACGAGCAGTACTTC.

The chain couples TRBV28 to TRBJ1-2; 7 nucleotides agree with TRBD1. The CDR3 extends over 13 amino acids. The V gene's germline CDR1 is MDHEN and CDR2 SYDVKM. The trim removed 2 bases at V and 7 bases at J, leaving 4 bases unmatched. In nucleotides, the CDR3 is TGTGCCAGCAGTTTAACCGCAGGGGGTGGCTACACCTTC. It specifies CASSLTAGGGYTF.

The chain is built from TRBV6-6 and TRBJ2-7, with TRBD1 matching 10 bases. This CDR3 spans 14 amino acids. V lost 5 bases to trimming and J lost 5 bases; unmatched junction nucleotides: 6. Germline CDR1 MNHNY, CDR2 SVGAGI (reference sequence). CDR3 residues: CASSTRDRGDEQYF. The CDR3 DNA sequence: TGTGCCAGCAGTACCCGGGACAGGGGCGACGAGCAGTACTTC.

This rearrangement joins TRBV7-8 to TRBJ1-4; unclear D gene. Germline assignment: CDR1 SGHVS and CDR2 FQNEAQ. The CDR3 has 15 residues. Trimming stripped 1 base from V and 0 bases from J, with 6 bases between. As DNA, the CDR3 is TGTGCCAGCAGCTTAGTGGCTGCAACTAATGAAAAACTGTTTTTT. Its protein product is CASSLVAATNEKLFF.